This TCR beta chain appears in the sequencing data of a study of T cell repertoires in cytomegalovirus infection. Study-level information: HLA-C-restricted CMV epitopes, recently identified, and well-studied HLA-B-restricted ones were used by the study. CMV infection and matching HLA type were both indicated by public TCR beta signatures.

TCRdb passed the reads through MiXCR, listing each CDR3 protein once. The sample gives around 500,000 distinct CDR3 sequences, about 42% of which show up once; approximately 40% is in the top ten. As regards this clonotype: Its antigen is not known.

Study findings and constraints: Ex vivo responses were dominated by HLA-C-restricted CMV-specific TCR beta clonotypes. Cumulated frequencies of public TCR beta families served to identify carriers of CMV plus the relevant HLA.

The germline gives CDR1 MNHNY, CDR2 SVGAGI (reference sequence). Losses at the gene ends were 4 bases for V and 0 bases for J; bases not matched to a gene: 5. The CDR3 runs 16 residues. Here the sequenced sample was cultured PBMCs, taken from culture after CMV antigen stimulation. This TCR came from a human donor in good health (CMV status not recorded). Some clones in this sample may be carry-over from other donors' samples. This sequence joins TRBV6-6 and TRBJ2-1; 8 bases agree with TRBD2. This CDR3 reads CASSSPAGGSYNEQFF. The DNA for the CDR3 is TGTGCCAGCAGTTCCCCCGCGGGGGGCTCCTACAATGAGCAGTTCTTC.